Below are 14 T cell receptor beta chains sequenced from a single sample in a study of early T cells in non-severe SARS-CoV-2 infection. TCRdb used MiXCR to reprocess the 5' RACE reads, holding one entry per CDR3 protein. The sample includes around 70,000 distinct CDR3 sequences, 10% to 15% of them seen just once. The sequenced material came from whole blood. These receptors originate from an adult who was a healthcare worker with PCR-confirmed SARS-CoV-2 infection or an uninfected control (not recorded which).

This clonotype was counted between two and nine times. This chain links TRBV28 with TRBJ2-1; 14 bases match TRBD2. The germline V gene has CDR1 MDHEN and CDR2 SYDVKM. V gave up 7 bases and J gave up 9 bases; unmatched junction bases: 8. The length of the CDR3 is 15 residues. DNA of the CDR3: TGTGCCAGCAAGAGATCGGGACTAGCGGGAGTTGAGCAGTTCTTC. It codes for CASKRSGLAGVEQFF.

The chain uses TRBV7-9 and TRBJ2-7; D gene unclear. Germline CDR1 and CDR2: SEHNR and FQNEAQ (reference sequence). Trimming removed 4 bases at V and 4 bases at J, with 8 bases between. The CDR3 runs 12 residues. The CDR3 DNA reads TGTGCCAGCAGCTCTGCTCTTTACGAGCAGTACTTC. Its protein is CASSSALYEQYF.

DNA for the CDR3: TGTGCCAGCAGTTTGTCGGCTAGCCCTAACAATGAGCAGTTCTTC. Translation: CASSLSASPNNEQFF. The chain combines TRBV12-3 or TRBV12-4 with TRBJ2-1, with D possibly matching TRBD2 (5 bases). Trimming took 3 bases from V and 5 from J, leaving 14 bases between them. The CDR3 length is 15 residues.

This clonotype has just a few counts. The chain joins TRBV28 to TRBJ1-2; maybe TRBD1 (6 bases). The germline gives CDR1 MDHEN, CDR2 SYDVKM. V was clipped by 6 bases and J by 5 bases, with 19 bases between them. There are 15 residues in the CDR3. The CDR3 nucleotides read TGTGCCAGCAGCGCGAACAGGGCCGGGGGGTATGGCTACACCTTC. Its translation: CASSANRAGGYGYTF.

This clonotype was detected many times. V and J are TRBV6-1 and TRBJ1-1, with TRBD1 matching 7 bases. The CDR3 contains 15 residues. Germline CDR1 MNHNS, CDR2 SASEGT. V lost 5 bases, J lost 1 base, and 7 bases stayed unmatched. The CDR3 sequence: CASSFAGTANTEAFF. The CDR3 region has the DNA TGTGCCAGCAGTTTCGCAGGGACAGCGAACACTGAAGCTTTCTTT.

This clonotype appeared many times. This chain uses TRBV9 with TRBJ2-2; D is possibly TRBD1 (7 bases). V was cut by 0 bases and J by 4 bases, with 16 bases left in between. Germline-derived CDR1 and CDR2 are SGDLS and YYNGEE. CDR3 length: 17 residues. The CDR3 nucleotides read TGTGCCAGCAGCGTAGATTGGCAGGGGGGTGGCACCGGGGAGCTGTTTTTT. Protein product: CASSVDWQGGGTGELFF.

This clonotype was seen a handful of times. This rearrangement joins TRBV5-4 to TRBJ2-7; D possibly corresponds to TRBD2 (6 bases). With 3 bases removed from V and 5 bases from J, the gap between germline ends came to 15 bases. CDR1 is SGHNT and CDR2 is YYREEE in the germline V gene (reference sequence). CDR3 size: 14 residues. The CDR3 here is CASSWGRERDEQYF. In nucleotides, the CDR3 is TGTGCCAGCAGCTGGGGCCGGGAGAGGGACGAGCAGTACTTC.

Ten or more counts support this clonotype. V is TRBV20-1 and J is TRBJ1-5; D not certain. Trimming pared 3 bases from V and 7 bases from J, leaving 10 bases between. The germline CDR1 and CDR2 sequences are DFQATT and SNEGSKA (reference sequence). The CDR3 runs to 12 residues. CDR3 nucleotides: TGCAGTGCTAGGGAGGGCGGCCAGCCCCAGCATTTT. Translation: CSAREGGQPQHF.

V and J are TRBV10-3 and TRBJ2-1; D is unclear. V was clipped by 6 bases and J by 5 bases, with 5 bases between them. This CDR3 region has 11 residues. CDR1 and CDR2 from the germline V gene are ENHRY and SYGVKD. The CDR3 nucleotides are TGTGCCATCAGCGCCCACAATGAGCAGTTCTTC. It yields the protein CAISAHNEQFF.

This clonotype was observed a few times. The chain carries TRBV20-1 and TRBJ2-1, with D tentatively TRBD2 (5 bases). V was cut by 1 base and J by 7 bases, with 14 bases left in between. This CDR3 comprises 14 residues. Looked up from germline, CDR1 is DFQATT and CDR2 is SNEGSKA (reference sequence). DNA for the CDR3: TGCAGTGCTAGAGGGCCAGCGGACCTGAATGAGCAGTTCTTC. Translated, it gives CSARGPADLNEQFF.

This clonotype was detected ten times or more. The chain carries TRBV20-1 and TRBJ2-5; D remains unclear. Germline CDR1 is DFQATT and CDR2 is SNEGSKA (reference sequence). Trimming removed 0 bases from V and 2 bases from J, with 10 bases in between. CDR3 length: 14 residues. CDR3 nucleotide sequence: TGCAGTGCTAGAGATGGGCAGTCACAAGAGACCCAGTACTTC. Translated: CSARDGQSQETQYF.

This clonotype came up a few times. V is TRBV15 and J is TRBJ2-7, with 10 positions matching TRBD1. Germline V lookup: CDR1 LNHNV, CDR2 YYDKDF (reference sequence). CDR3 length: 12 amino acids. V lost 8 bases to trimming and J lost 4 bases; unmatched junction nucleotides: 2. The DNA for the CDR3 is TGTGCCACCGGGACAGGGGTGTACGAGCAGTACTTC. It yields the protein CATGTGVYEQYF.

Details on this clonotype: A read error is possible here, since a much larger clone lies one base away. The J gene is TRBJ2-3, the V gene TRBV10-2, with TRBD2 identical over 8 bases. CDR1 and CDR2 from the germline V gene are WSHSY and SAAADI. This CDR3 comprises 15 residues. This chain's CDR3 is CASRLGRVRTDSQYF. The CDR3 region has the DNA TGCGCCAGCAGACTCGGGAGGGTTCGAACAGATTCGCAGTATTTT.

The rearrangement links TRBV6-6 to TRBJ1-3; no definite D call. CDR1 is MNHNY and CDR2 is SVGAGI in the germline V gene (reference sequence). This CDR3 is 16 amino acids long. V gave up 2 bases and J gave up 0 bases, with 11 bases separating them. The CDR3 spells CASSYGRASSGNTIYF. The CDR3 nucleotides are TGTGCCAGCAGTTACGGTCGAGCGAGCTCTGGAAACACCATATATTTT.